This passage covers 28 T cell receptor beta chains from one sample sequenced in a study of cytotoxic CD8 clonotypes in ibrutinib-treated CLL. Method: immunoSEQ multiplex PCR; TCRdb's copy keeps in-frame clones and lacks some. The profile shows about 200,000 clones, approximately 79% of them singletons. Sequenced material: PBMCs, taken after 12 months of ibrutinib treatment. The receptors shown here come from a human donor with chronic lymphocytic leukemia.

This clone was observed a handful of times. This chain joins TRBV5-1 and TRBJ1-2; maybe TRBD1 (6 bases). Trimming shortened V by 0 bases and J by 6 bases, and 12 bases separated the two germline ends. The CDR3 extends over 14 amino acids. The germline V gene encodes CDR1 SGHRS and CDR2 YFSETQ. The CDR3 spells CASSLAGTRNGYTF. Written as DNA, the CDR3 is TGCGCCAGCAGCTTGGCGGGGACACGAAATGGCTACACCTTC. Based on the CDR3 plus reference TRBV5-1 and TRBJ1-2, the full variable domain is KAGVTQTPRYLIKTRGQQVTLSCSPISGHRSVSWYQQTPGQGLQFLFEYFSETQRNKGNFPGRFSGRQFSNSRSEMNVSTLELGDSALYLCASSLAGTRNGYTFGSGTRLTVV.

Only one count was recorded for this clone. V gene TRBV5-1 combines with J gene TRBJ1-2; no reliable D call. Germline V lookup: CDR1 SGHRS, CDR2 YFSETQ. The CDR3 runs 13 residues. V shed 7 bases and J shed 8 bases, with 18 bases lying between them. In DNA form, the CDR3 reads TGCGCCAGCGCTCAGCGGTCTGATAGCGGCTACACCTTC. This encodes CASAQRSDSGYTF.

This clone has ten or more counts. This chain uses TRBV4-1 with TRBJ1-5; D gene unclear. V gave up 5 bases and J gave up 6 bases, with 11 bases separating them. Per the germline V gene, CDR1 is MGHRA and CDR2 is YSYEKL. This CDR3 has 13 residues. The chain's CDR3 is CASSYGRGQPQHF. Written as DNA, the CDR3 is TGCGCCAGCAGCTATGGACGGGGTCAGCCCCAGCATTTT.

The genes are TRBV19 and TRBJ1-5; maybe TRBD1 (5 bases). The CDR3 is 16 amino acids. V was shortened by 3 bases and J by 0 bases, with 12 bases between the two germline ends. Germline loops: CDR1 LNHDA, CDR2 SQIVND (reference sequence). CDR3 in DNA: TGTGCCAGTAGTATGGGCAGGGTGAATAGCAATCAGCCCCAGCATTTT. It is translated as CASSMGRVNSNQPQHF.

The chain combines TRBV7-6 with TRBJ1-5, with D tentatively TRBD1 (5 bases). Germline V CDR1 and CDR2: SGHVS, FNYEAQ. Trimming stripped 5 bases from V and 4 bases from J, with 15 bases between. The length of the CDR3 is 15 residues. CDR3: CASSLGVNRNQPQHF. In DNA form, the CDR3 reads TGTGCCAGCAGCCTCGGGGTAAACAGGAATCAGCCCCAGCATTTT. Using reference TRBV7-6 and TRBJ1-5 for the parts outside the CDR3, the full variable domain is GAGVSQSPRYKVTKRGQDVALRCDPISGHVSLYWYRQALGQGPEFLTYFNYEAQQDKSGLPNDRFSAERPEGSISTLTIQRTEQRDSAMYRCASSLGVNRNQPQHFGDGTRLSIL.

This clone has only one observation. A junction boundary mismatches the germline segment, possibly from a read error. This chain uses TRBV7-7 with TRBJ2-1; D ambiguous. Germline V gives CDR1 SSHAT, CDR2 FNYEAQ (reference sequence). The CDR3 covers 13 residues. CDR3 nucleotides: TGTGCTAGCAGCTCTTCGGGCACGGGTGAGCAGTTCTTC. This sequence encodes CASSSSGTGEQFF.

The rearrangement joins TRBV11-2 to TRBJ2-7; perhaps TRBD2 as D (6 bases). The V and J ends lost 5 bases and 2 bases respectively, with 13 bases between them. In germline, CDR1 is SGHAT, CDR2 FQNNGV. This CDR3 has 14 amino acids. CDR3 nucleotides: TGTGCCAGCAGCCCTACGGAGGGACCCTACGAGCAGTACTTC. This gives the protein CASSPTEGPYEQYF.

This CDR3 is CASSPAGPFYGYTF. CDR3 DNA sequence: TGTGCCAGCAGCCCCGCAGGGCCCTTCTATGGCTACACCTTC. The chain has TRBV7-2 and TRBJ1-2, with a tentative D call TRBD1 (5 bases). The CDR3 sequence is 14 residues long. Germline V gives CDR1 SGHTA, CDR2 FQGNSA. V dropped 5 bases and J dropped 4 bases, with 14 bases sitting between them.

This clone is a singleton in its sample. J is TRBJ1-2 and V is TRBV11-2; D may be TRBD1 (6 bases). The CDR3 extends over 13 amino acids. The V gene's germline CDR1 is SGHAT and CDR2 FQNNGV. Trimming took off 1 base at V and 5 bases at J, with 8 bases between the two ends. Here the CDR3 reads CASSLGQGYGYTF. The CDR3 nucleotides are TGTGCCAGCAGCTTAGGGCAGGGGTATGGCTACACCTTC.

The chain couples TRBV4-1 to TRBJ2-7; D possibly corresponds to TRBD1 (6 bases). Trimming took off 1 base at V and 6 bases at J, with 13 bases between the two ends. The CDR3 loop spans 14 amino acids. CDR1 and CDR2 (germline): MGHRA, YSYEKL. The DNA of the CDR3 is TGCGCCAGCAGCCAAGGGTCCCCAGGGGCCGAGCAGTACTTC. The encoded protein is CASSQGSPGAEQYF.

This chain connects TRBV6-1 to TRBJ2-1; D perhaps matches TRBD1 (6 bases). The CDR3 loop spans 14 amino acids. Trimming stripped 8 bases from V and 4 bases from J, with 15 bases between. Germline lookup yields CDR1 MNHNS and CDR2 SASEGT. The CDR3 DNA is TGTGCCAGCCACCGGGACACAAAATACAATGAGCAGTTCTTC. Amino acid sequence: CASHRDTKYNEQFF.

This clone was detected a few times. V gene TRBV12-5 combines with J gene TRBJ2-1; 9 bases match TRBD2. CDR3 length: 13 amino acids. Germline trimming cut 2 bases from V and 15 bases from J; bases unmatched to any gene: 8. Germline V gene sequence: CDR1 LGHNT, CDR2 FRNRAP. CDR3 region: CASGLSHSGSLFF. CDR3 bases: TGTGCTAGTGGTTTGTCCCATAGCGGGAGCCTGTTCTTC.

The chain joins TRBV21-1 to TRBJ2-2; the table assigns TRBD2, which was not confirmed against the DNA. TRBV21-1 is a listed pseudogene. CDR3 length equals 19 residues. CDR3 coding DNA: TGTGCCAGCAGGCACACCGCTGGGGGACTCCACCTCTTCACCGGGGAGCTGTTTTTT. As protein: CASRHTAGGLHLFTGELFF.

J is TRBJ2-7 and V is TRBV21-1; the tabulated D call, TRBD1, remains unverified against the DNA. TRBV21-1 is termed a pseudogene. The CDR3 length is 13 residues. CDR3 coding DNA: TGTGCCAGCAGCATCAGGTTCTCCTACGAGCAGTACTTC. Protein product: CASSIRFSYEQYF.

The chain combines TRBV6-1 with TRBJ2-7; D not resolved. Per germline, CDR1 MNHNS and CDR2 SASEGT. Trimming removed 3 bases from V and 0 bases from J, with 3 bases in between. The CDR3 is made up of 12 amino acids. Here the CDR3 reads CASSEPSYEQYF. The CDR3 region has the DNA TGTGCCAGCAGTGAGCCCTCCTACGAGCAGTACTTC.

J is TRBJ2-7 and V is TRBV5-1; D may be TRBD1 (6 bases). This CDR3 is built from 15 residues. Germline loops: CDR1 SGHRS, CDR2 YFSETQ. The V gene lost 2 bases and the J gene lost 7 bases, with 19 bases spanning the gap. The CDR3 loop is CASSLPTGPSKEQYF. CDR3 bases: TGCGCCAGCAGCTTACCCACAGGGCCTTCTAAAGAGCAGTACTTC.

This clone was seen more than once but under ten times. This rearrangement joins TRBV29-1 to TRBJ2-1, with D possibly TRBD2 on 5 matching bases. Germline V CDR1 and CDR2: SQVTM, ANQGSEA. This CDR3 is 12 amino acids long. Trimming pared 6 bases from V and 7 bases from J, leaving 13 bases between. The CDR3 DNA reads TGCAGCGTCCTATTCTCGGGGAATGAGCAGTTCTTC. It encodes CSVLFSGNEQFF.

The chain couples TRBV6-6 to TRBJ1-2; TRBD1 matches at 10 bases. This CDR3 has 15 residues. V lost 2 bases to trimming and J lost 1 base; unmatched junction nucleotides: 1. Germline CDR1 is MNHNY and CDR2 is SVGAGI (reference sequence). The CDR3 protein is CASSYGDRGNYGYTF. CDR3 DNA sequence: TGTGCCAGCAGTTACGGGGACAGGGGTAACTATGGCTACACCTTC.

The chain combines TRBV29-1 with TRBJ2-1; TRBD2 matches at 12 bases. The CDR3 consists of 15 residues. V lost 2 bases to trimming and J lost 6 bases; unmatched junction nucleotides: 5. CDR1 SQVTM and CDR2 ANQGSEA come from the germline V gene. The CDR3 sequence: CSVEWLAGGPNEQFF. DNA for the CDR3: TGCAGCGTTGAATGGCTAGCGGGAGGGCCCAATGAGCAGTTCTTC.

For the CDR3, the DNA is TGTGCCAGCAGCTTATGGATGAGGAACACTGAAGCTTTCTTT. This codes for CASSLWMRNTEAFF. This chain links TRBV7-9 with TRBJ1-1; D not certain. The V and J ends lost 2 bases and 1 base respectively, with 8 bases between them. CDR1 is SEHNR, CDR2 FQNEAQ, per germline (reference sequence). The CDR3 runs to 14 residues.

In this sample, this clone turned up once. The V gene is TRBV19, the J gene TRBJ1-2; 7 nucleotides line up with TRBD1. The CDR3 has 14 amino acids. Germline loops: CDR1 LNHDA, CDR2 SQIVND (reference sequence). V shed 6 bases and J 4 bases; nucleotides not matched to a gene: 8. DNA of the CDR3: TGTGCCAGTAGAGCCGAGGGGGCGGGCTATGGCTACACCTTC. It yields the protein CASRAEGAGYGYTF. The variable domain in full, completed from reference TRBV19 and TRBJ1-2, reads DGGITQSPKYLFRKEGQNVTLSCEQNLNHDAMYWYRQDPGQGLRLIYYSQIVNDFQKGDIAEGYSVSREKKESFPLTVTSAQKNPTAFYLCASRAEGAGYGYTFGSGTRLTVV.

The chain combines TRBV9 with TRBJ2-7; D remains ambiguous. The CDR3 extends over 13 amino acids. The V end lost 0 bases, the J end lost 5 bases, and 9 bases lay between the germline ends. Germline values: CDR1 SGDLS, CDR2 YYNGEE. In DNA, the CDR3 is TGTGCCAGCAGCGTAGGAGGTCTCCACGAGCAGTACTTC. Translated: CASSVGGLHEQYF.

J is TRBJ2-3 and V is TRBV14, with D maybe TRBD2 (5 bases). This CDR3 has 14 amino acids. Trimming pared 3 bases from V and 8 bases from J, leaving 15 bases between. Per germline, CDR1 SGHDN and CDR2 FVKESK. The CDR3 is CASSQSGSAATQYF. CDR3 sequence (DNA): TGTGCCAGCAGCCAGTCGGGTTCAGCGGCTACGCAGTATTTT.

V is TRBV27 and J is TRBJ2-2; TRBD1 might be the D (6 bases). V was clipped by 5 bases and J by 5 bases, with 12 bases between them. CDR1 and CDR2 (germline): MNHEY, SMNVEV (reference sequence). This CDR3 region has 14 residues. CDR3 DNA sequence: TGTGCCAGCAGTCCGGGGACACGTACCGGGGAGCTGTTTTTT. Its protein is CASSPGTRTGELFF.

J is TRBJ1-5 and V is TRBV28; 7 nucleotides align to TRBD1. The CDR3 sequence is 14 residues long. Germline CDR1 MDHEN, CDR2 SYDVKM. V lost 6 bases to trimming and J lost 2 bases; unmatched junction nucleotides: 4. The DNA for the CDR3 is TGTGCCAGCAGAGGGGGCGCCGGCAATCAGCCCCAGCATTTT. It translates to CASRGGAGNQPQHF.

This clone was recorded a few times. The chain joins TRBV9 to TRBJ2-7; a weak D match, TRBD2 (7 bases). The length of the CDR3 is 12 residues. The V gene's germline CDR1 is SGDLS and CDR2 YYNGEE. The V and J ends lost 6 bases and 4 bases respectively, with 11 bases between them. CDR3 DNA: TGTGCCAGCAACAGGGAGGGGTACGAGCAGTACTTC. Its protein product is CASNREGYEQYF.

The V call is TRBV7-8, the J call TRBJ2-2, with D perhaps matching TRBD1 or TRBD2 (5 bases each). Germline CDR1 SGHVS, CDR2 FQNEAQ. The CDR3 totals 15 residues. The germline V and J ends were trimmed by 5 bases and 7 bases, with 17 bases remaining between them. The CDR3 nucleotides are TGTGCCAGCAGCGAGACGGGACCCCAAGGCGGGGAGCTGTTTTTT. It yields the protein CASSETGPQGGELFF. Based on the CDR3 plus reference TRBV7-8 and TRBJ2-2, the full variable domain is GAGVSQSPRYKVAKRGQDVALRCDPISGHVSLFWYQQALGQGPEFLTYFQNEAQLDKSGLPSDRFFAERPEGSVSTLKIQRTQQEDSAVYLCASSETGPQGGELFFGEGSRLTVL.

This clone was counted a single time. V usage is TRBV28 and J usage is TRBJ2-7; 8 positions match TRBD2. The CDR3 consists of 15 residues. V lost 7 bases to trimming and J lost 2 bases; unmatched junction nucleotides: 10. Germline CDR1 is MDHEN and CDR2 is SYDVKM. The CDR3 sequence: CASTQSGSPPYEQYF. CDR3 sequence (DNA): TGTGCCAGCACCCAGAGCGGGAGCCCCCCCTACGAGCAGTACTTC.